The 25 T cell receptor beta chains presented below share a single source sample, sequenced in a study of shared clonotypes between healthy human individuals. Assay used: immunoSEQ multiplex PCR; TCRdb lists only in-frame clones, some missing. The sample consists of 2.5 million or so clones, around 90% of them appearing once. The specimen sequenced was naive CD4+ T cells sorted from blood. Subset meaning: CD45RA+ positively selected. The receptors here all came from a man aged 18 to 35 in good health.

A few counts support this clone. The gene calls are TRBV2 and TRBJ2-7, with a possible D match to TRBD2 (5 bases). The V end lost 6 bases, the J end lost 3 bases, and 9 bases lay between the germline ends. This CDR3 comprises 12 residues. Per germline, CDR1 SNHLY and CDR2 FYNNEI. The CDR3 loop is CASRWEFYEQYF. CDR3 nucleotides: TGTGCCAGCAGGTGGGAGTTCTACGAGCAGTACTTC.

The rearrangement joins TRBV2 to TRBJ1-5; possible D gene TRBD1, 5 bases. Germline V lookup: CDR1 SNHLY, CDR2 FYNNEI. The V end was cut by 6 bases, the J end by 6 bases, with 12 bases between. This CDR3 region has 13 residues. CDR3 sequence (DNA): TGTGCCAGCAGGGCGGGGCCCGGTCAGCCCCAGCATTTT. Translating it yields CASRAGPGQPQHF.

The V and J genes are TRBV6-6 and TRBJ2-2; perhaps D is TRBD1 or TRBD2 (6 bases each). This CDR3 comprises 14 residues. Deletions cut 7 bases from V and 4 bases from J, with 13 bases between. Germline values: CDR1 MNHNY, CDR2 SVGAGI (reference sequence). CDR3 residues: CASIGGGGTGELFF. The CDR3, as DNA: TGTGCCAGCATAGGGGGAGGAGGCACCGGGGAGCTGTTTTTT.

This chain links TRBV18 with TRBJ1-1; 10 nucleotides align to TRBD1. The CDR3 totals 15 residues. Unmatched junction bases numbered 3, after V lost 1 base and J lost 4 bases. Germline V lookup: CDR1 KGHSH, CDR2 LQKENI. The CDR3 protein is CASSPRGQGPTEAFF. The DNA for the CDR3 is TGTGCCAGCTCACCACGGGGACAGGGGCCCACTGAAGCTTTCTTT.

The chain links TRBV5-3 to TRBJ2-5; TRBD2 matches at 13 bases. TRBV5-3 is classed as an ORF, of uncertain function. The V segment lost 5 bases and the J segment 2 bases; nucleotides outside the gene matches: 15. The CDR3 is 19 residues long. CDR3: CARSPWTSGGRDEQETQYF. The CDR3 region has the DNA TGTGCCAGAAGTCCCTGGACTAGCGGGGGCCGGGACGAGCAAGAGACCCAGTACTTC.

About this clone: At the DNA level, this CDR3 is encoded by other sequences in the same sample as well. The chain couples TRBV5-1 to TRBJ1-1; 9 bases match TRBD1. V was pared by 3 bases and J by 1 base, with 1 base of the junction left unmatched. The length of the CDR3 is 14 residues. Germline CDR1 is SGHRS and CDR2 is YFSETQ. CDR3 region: CASSSGQGNTEAFF. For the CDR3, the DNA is TGCGCCAGCAGCTCGGGACAGGGGAACACTGAAGCTTTCTTT.

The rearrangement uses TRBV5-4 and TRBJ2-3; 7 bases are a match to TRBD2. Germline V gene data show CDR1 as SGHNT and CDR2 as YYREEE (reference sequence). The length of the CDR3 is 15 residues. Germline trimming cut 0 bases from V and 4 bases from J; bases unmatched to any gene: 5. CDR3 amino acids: CASSLDSGRPDTQYF. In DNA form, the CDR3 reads TGTGCCAGCAGCTTGGACTCCGGGAGGCCAGATACGCAGTATTTT.

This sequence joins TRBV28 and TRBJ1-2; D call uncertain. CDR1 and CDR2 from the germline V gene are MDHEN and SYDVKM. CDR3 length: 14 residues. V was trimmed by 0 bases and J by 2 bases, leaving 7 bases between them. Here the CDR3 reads CASSLWLGNYGYTF. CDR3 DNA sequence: TGTGCCAGCAGTTTATGGCTGGGGAACTATGGCTACACCTTC.

The CDR3 is CASAFLETQYF. In nucleotides, the CDR3 is TGTGCCAGCGCTTTCTTGGAGACCCAGTACTTC. The rearrangement uses TRBV7-2 and TRBJ2-5; no firm D call. Germline values: CDR1 SGHTA, CDR2 FQGNSA. CDR3 length: 11 amino acids. The ends were cut back, 8 bases at V and 5 bases at J, with 9 bases in the middle.

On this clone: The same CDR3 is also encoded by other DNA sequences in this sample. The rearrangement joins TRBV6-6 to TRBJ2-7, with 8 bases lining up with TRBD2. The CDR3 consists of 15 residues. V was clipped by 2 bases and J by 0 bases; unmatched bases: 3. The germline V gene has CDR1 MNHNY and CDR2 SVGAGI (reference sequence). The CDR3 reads CASSYSGGRSYEQYF. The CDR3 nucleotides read TGTGCCAGCAGTTACAGCGGGGGTCGCTCCTACGAGCAGTACTTC.

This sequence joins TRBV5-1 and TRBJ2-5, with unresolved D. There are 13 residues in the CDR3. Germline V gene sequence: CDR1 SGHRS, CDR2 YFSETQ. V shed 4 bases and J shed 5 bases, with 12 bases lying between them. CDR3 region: CASSRWVGETQYF. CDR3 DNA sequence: TGCGCCAGCAGCCGATGGGTCGGGGAGACCCAGTACTTC.

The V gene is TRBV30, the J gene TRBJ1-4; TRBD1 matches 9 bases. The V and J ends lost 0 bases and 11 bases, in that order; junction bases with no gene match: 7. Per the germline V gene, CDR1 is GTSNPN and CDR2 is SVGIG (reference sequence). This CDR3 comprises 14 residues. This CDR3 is CAWSVQGARHKLFF. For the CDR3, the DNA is TGTGCCTGGAGTGTACAGGGGGCCCGTCATAAACTGTTTTTT.

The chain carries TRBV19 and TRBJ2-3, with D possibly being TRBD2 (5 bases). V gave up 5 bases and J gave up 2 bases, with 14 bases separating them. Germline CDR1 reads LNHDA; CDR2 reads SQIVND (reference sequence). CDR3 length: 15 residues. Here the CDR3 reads CASSALGVPTDTQYF. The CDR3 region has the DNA TGTGCCAGTAGTGCCCTCGGGGTCCCCACAGATACGCAGTATTTT.

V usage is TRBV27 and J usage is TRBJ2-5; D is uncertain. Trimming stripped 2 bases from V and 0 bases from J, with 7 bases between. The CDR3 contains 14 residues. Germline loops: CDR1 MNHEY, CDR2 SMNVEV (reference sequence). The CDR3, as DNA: TGTGCCAGCAGTTTAGGCGGCTACCAAGAGACCCAGTACTTC. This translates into CASSLGGYQETQYF.

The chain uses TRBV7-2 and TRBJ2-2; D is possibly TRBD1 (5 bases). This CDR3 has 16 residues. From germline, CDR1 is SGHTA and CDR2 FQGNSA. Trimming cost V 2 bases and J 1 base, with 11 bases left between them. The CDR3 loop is CASSLIGAMNTGELFF. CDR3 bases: TGTGCCAGCAGCTTAATAGGGGCTATGAACACCGGGGAGCTGTTTTTT.

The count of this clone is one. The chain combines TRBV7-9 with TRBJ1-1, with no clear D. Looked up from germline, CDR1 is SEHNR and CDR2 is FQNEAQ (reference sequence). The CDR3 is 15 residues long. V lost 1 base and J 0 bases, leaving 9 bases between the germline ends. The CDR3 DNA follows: TGTGCCAGCAGCTTAGAGGGCAGTGTGAACACTGAAGCTTTCTTT. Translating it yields CASSLEGSVNTEAFF.

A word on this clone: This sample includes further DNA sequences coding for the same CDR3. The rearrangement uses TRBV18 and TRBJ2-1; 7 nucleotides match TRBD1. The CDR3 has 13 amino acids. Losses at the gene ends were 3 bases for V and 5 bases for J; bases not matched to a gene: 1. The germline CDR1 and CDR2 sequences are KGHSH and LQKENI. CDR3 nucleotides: TGTGCCAGCTCACCGACAGGGAACAATGAGCAGTTCTTC. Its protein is CASSPTGNNEQFF.

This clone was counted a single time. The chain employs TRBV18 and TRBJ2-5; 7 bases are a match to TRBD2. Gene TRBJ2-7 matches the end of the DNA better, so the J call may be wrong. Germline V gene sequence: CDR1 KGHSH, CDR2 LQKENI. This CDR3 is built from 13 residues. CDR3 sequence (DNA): TGTGCCAGCTCCCTGGGGGGGATCTACGAGCAGTACTTC. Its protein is CASSLGGIYEQYF.

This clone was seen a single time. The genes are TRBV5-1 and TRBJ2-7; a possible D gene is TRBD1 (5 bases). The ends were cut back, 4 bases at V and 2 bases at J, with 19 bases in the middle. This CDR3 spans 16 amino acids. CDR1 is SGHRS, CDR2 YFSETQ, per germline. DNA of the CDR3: TGCGCCAGCAGCCTGTCCCTATCGACAGAGACCTACGAGCAGTACTTC. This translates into CASSLSLSTETYEQYF.

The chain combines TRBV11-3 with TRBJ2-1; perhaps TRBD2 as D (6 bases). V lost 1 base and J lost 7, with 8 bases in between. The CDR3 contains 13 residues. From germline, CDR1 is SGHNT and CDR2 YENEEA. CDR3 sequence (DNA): TGTGCCAGCAGCTTAGGACTAGGAAATGAGCAGTTCTTC. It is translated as CASSLGLGNEQFF.

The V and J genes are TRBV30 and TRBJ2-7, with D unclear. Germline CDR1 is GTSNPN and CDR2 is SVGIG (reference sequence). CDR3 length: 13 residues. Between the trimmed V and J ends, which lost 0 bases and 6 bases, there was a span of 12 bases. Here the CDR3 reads CAWSVDLGSEQYF. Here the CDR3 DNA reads TGTGCCTGGAGTGTCGATTTGGGCTCCGAGCAGTACTTC.

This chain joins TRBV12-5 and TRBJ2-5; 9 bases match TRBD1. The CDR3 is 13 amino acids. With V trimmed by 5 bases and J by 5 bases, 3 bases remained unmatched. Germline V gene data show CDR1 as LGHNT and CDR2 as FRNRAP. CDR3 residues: CASGPGQGETQYF. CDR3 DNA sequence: TGTGCTAGTGGTCCGGGACAGGGCGAGACCCAGTACTTC.

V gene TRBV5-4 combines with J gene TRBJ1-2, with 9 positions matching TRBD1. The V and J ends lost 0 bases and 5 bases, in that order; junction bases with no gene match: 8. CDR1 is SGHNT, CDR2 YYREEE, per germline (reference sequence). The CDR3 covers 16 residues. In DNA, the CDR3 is TGTGCCAGCAGCTTGGGTGTGGGGACAGGGCCTTATGGCTACACCTTC. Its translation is CASSLGVGTGPYGYTF.

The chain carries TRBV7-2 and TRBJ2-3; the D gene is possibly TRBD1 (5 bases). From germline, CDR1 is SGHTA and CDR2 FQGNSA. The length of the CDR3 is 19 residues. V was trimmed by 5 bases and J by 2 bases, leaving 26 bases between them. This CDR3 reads CASSPPLPGQGKFTDTQYF. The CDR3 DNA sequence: TGTGCCAGCAGCCCCCCCCTTCCCGGGCAGGGAAAATTCACAGATACGCAGTATTTT.

CDR3 protein: CASTVSGTAVYEQYF. The CDR3 DNA sequence: TGTGCCAGCACCGTTAGCGGGACAGCCGTCTACGAGCAGTACTTC. This chain connects TRBV6-1 to TRBJ2-7; maybe TRBD2 (8 bases). With 7 bases removed from V and 3 bases from J, the gap between germline ends came to 19 bases. This CDR3 comprises 15 residues. Germline V CDR1 and CDR2: MNHNS, SASEGT.